This T cell receptor beta chain comes out of a study (dated by TCRdb to the mid-2010s). About the study as a whole: The research examined where HIV persistence comes from in people whose immune systems controlled HIV infection without treatment.

Concerning this clonotype itself: What this receptor recognizes is not known. A much larger clone sits a single nucleotide away, making a read error possible.

The CDR3 covers 14 residues, taking in both the cysteine and the phenylalanine. Left in the record is the CDR3 DNA by itself, 42 bases read in frame from the first base. A distance of 15 bases separates the germline ends of V and J, which lose 5 bases and 4 bases respectively. Libraries were made using 5' RACE. The instrument was an Illumina HiSeq 2000. In TCRdb, the public reads were trimmed at Q25 with fastp and aligned with MiXCR, with productive beta chains retained. One record per CDR3 amino acid sequence lists the most common genes and DNA. The sample table contains approximately 1,500 distinct CDR3 sequences; only one count was recorded for 7.2% of them. Roughly 15% of the sample belongs to the ten largest clones.

The source of this sequence is a male donor with HIV. The chain is made from TRBV12-3 or TRBV12-4 and TRBJ2-7, and perhaps TRBD2 as D gene, on 6 matching bases. The sample consisted of central memory T cells from blood PBMCs. Interpreted using the paper, the cell subset or site label stands for: central memory CD4+ T cells. The CDR3 reads as follows: CASSRDGSVYEQYF. The bases read TGTGCCAGCAGTCGGGACGGGAGCGTGTACGAGCAGTACTTC.